The sequence of this T cell receptor beta chain was determined in a study of control samples from healthy donors and cancer patients (dated by TCRdb to about 2020). The library was prepared using the immunoSEQ multiplex PCR assay. TCRdb stores this immuneACCESS table with in-frame sequences only. Part of the clones is absent; in the studies checked, under half of the shortfall reflects unresolved V genes, and no reason is known for the rest. The sample contains around 200,000 clones, roughly 94% of them found a single time. Approximately 1.5% of the sample comes from the top ten. As to this clone: Its antigen remains unidentified. No much larger clone is present one base from it, and per-base qualities are unavailable.

The sequencing input was blood. The clonotype originates from a man aged 50 to 59 in good health.

This receptor carries the CDR3 CASSPSGGYEQYV. The nucleotide sequence is TGTGCCAGCAGCCCATCGGGGGGATACGAGCAGTACGTC. The chain joins TRBV5-8 to TRBJ2-7; 7 central bases correspond to TRBD2. The CDR3 covers 13 residues, taking in both the cysteine and the valine. Kept here is only the CDR3 DNA, which spans 39 bases and is read in frame from base 1. Ends trimmed: V by 4 bases, J by 4 bases; bases unmatched to a gene: 5. CDR1 SGHTS and CDR2 YDEGEE are derived from the germline V gene.